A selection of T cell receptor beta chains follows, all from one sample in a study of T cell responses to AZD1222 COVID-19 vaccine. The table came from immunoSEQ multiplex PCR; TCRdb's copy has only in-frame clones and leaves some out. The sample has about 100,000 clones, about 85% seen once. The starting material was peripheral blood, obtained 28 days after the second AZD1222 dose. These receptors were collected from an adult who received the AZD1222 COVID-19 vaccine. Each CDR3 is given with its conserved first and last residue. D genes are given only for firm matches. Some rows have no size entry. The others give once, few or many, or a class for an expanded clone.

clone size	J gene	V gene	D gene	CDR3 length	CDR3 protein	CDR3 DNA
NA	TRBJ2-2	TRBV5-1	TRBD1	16	CASSLDGTGNTGELFF	TGCGCCAGCAGCTTGGACGGGACAGGGAACACCGGGGAGCTGTTTTTT
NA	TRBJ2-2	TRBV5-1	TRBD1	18	CASSLDMGQGRLTGELFF	TGCGCCAGCAGCTTGGATATGGGACAGGGTCGGTTAACCGGGGAGCTGTTTTTT
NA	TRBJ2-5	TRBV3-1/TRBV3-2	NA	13	CASSQATRETQYF	TGTGCCAGCAGCCAAGCAACCAGGGAGACCCAGTACTTC
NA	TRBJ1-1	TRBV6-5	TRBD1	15	CASRPSRGQDTEAFF	TGTGCCAGCAGACCCTCCAGGGGGCAGGACACTGAAGCTTTCTTT
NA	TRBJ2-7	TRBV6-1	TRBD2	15	CASSERGGPPYEQYF	TGTGCCAGCAGTGAACGGGGGGGCCCCCCCTACGAGCAGTACTTC
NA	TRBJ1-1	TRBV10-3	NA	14	CAISLQGRDTEAFF	TGTGCCATCAGTCTACAGGGTCGGGACACTGAAGCTTTCTTT
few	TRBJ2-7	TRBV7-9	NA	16	CASSLEAGVRQYEQYF	TGTGCCAGCAGCTTAGAGGCAGGGGTAAGGCAATACGAGCAGTACTTC
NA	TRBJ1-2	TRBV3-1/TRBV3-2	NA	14	CASSQAGQKYGYTF	TGTGCCAGCAGCCAAGCAGGCCAGAAGTATGGCTACACCTTC
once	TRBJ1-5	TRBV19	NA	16	CASSPLGGRSNQPQHF	TGTGCCAGTAGCCCCCTCGGGGGAAGGAGCAATCAGCCCCAGCATTTT
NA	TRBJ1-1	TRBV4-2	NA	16	CASSRGRDTGNTEAFF	TGTGCCAGCAGCCGGGGGCGGGACACCGGGAACACTGAAGCTTTCTTT
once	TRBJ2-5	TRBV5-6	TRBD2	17	CASSLSLAGGLQETQYF	TGTGCCAGCAGCTTGTCACTAGCGGGGGGACTCCAAGAGACCCAGTACTTC
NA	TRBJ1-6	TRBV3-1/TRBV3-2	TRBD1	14	CASSHGQGGSPLHF	TGTGCCAGCAGCCATGGACAGGGAGGCTCACCCCTCCACTTT
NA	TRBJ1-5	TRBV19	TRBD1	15	CASSPTGGSNQPQHF	TGTGCCAGTAGCCCTACAGGGGGAAGCAATCAGCCCCAGCATTTT
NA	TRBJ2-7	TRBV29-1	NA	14	CSVGVGFFSYEQYF	TGCAGCGTTGGTGTCGGTTTCTTTTCCTACGAGCAGTACTTC
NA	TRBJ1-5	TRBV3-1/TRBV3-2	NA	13	CASSQDTGQPQHF	TGTGCCAGCAGCCAAGATACTGGGCAGCCCCAGCATTTT
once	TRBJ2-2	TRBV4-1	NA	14	CASSQVGRWGELFF	TGCGCCAGCAGCCAAGTCGGAAGGTGGGGGGAGCTGTTTTTT
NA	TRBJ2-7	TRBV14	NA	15	CASSLGAGPPYEQYF	TGTGCCAGCAGCCTAGGGGCAGGGCCCCCCTACGAGCAGTACTTC
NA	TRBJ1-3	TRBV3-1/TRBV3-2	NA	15	CASSQDGVSGNTIYF	TGTGCCAGCAGCCAAGATGGGGTCTCTGGAAACACCATATATTTT
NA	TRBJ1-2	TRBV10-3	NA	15	CAISESKRADYGYTF	TGTGCCATCAGTGAGTCGAAACGTGCGGACTATGGCTACACCTTC
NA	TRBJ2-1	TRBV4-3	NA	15	CASSQTDYSYNEQFF	TGCGCCAGCAGCCAAACGGATTACTCCTACAATGAGCAGTTCTTC
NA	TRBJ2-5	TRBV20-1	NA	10	CSALGETQYF	TGCAGTGCCTTGGGGGAGACCCAGTACTTC
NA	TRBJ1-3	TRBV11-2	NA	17	CASSLGRGFSSGNTIYF	TGTGCCAGCAGCTTGGGACGAGGGTTTAGCTCTGGAAACACCATATATTTT
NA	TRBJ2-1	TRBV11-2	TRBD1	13	CASSGTGGNEQFF	TGTGCCAGCAGCGGCACAGGGGGCAATGAGCAGTTCTTC
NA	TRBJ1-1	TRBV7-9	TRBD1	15	CASSYHQGGNTEAFF	TGTGCCAGCAGCTACCACCAGGGGGGGAACACTGAAGCTTTCTTT
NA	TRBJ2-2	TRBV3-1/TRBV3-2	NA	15	CASSQEVYRTGELFF	TGTGCCAGCAGCCAAGAGGTCTATCGGACCGGGGAGCTGTTTTTT
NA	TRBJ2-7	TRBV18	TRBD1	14	CASSPGQASYEQYF	TGTGCCAGCTCACCGGGACAGGCCTCCTACGAGCAGTACTTC
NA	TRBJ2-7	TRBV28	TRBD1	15	CASSLLGQGTYEQYF	TGTGCCAGCAGTTTATTGGGACAGGGGACCTACGAGCAGTACTTC
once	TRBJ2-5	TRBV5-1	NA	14	CASSLGVAQETQYF	TGCGCCAGCAGCTTGGGGGTTGCCCAAGAGACCCAGTACTTC
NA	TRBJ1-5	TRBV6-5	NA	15	CASSYGQPRDQPQHF	TGTGCCAGCAGTTACGGGCAGCCGCGGGATCAGCCCCAGCATTTT
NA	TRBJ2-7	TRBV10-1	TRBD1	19	CASNPGRDRTCPGGYEQYF	TGCGCCAGCAACCCAGGACGGGACAGGACGTGCCCAGGGGGGTACGAGCAGTACTTC
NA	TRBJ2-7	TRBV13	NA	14	CASTMDGDSYEQYF	TGTGCCAGCACCATGGACGGGGACTCCTACGAGCAGTACTTC
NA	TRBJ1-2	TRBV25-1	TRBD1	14	CASTSGTGAGGYTF	TGTGCCAGCACTTCCGGGACAGGGGCGGGTGGCTACACCTTC
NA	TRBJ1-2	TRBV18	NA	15	CASSPRESGNYGYTF	TGTGCCAGCTCACCGAGGGAGTCGGGTAACTATGGCTACACCTTC
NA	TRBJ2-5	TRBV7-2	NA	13	CASSPPGPKTQYF	TGTGCCAGCAGCCCCCCGGGTCCAAAGACCCAGTACTTC
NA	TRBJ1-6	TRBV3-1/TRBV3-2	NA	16	CASSPGGQHLGSPLHF	TGTGCCAGCAGCCCGGGAGGGCAGCACCTTGGTTCACCCCTCCACTTT
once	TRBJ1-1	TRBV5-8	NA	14	CASSWGPGSTEAFF	TGTGCCAGCAGCTGGGGACCTGGGAGCACTGAAGCTTTCTTT
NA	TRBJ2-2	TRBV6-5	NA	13	CASSYTAAGELFF	TGTGCCAGCAGTTACACCGCAGCCGGGGAGCTGTTTTTT
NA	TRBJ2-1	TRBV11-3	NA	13	CASSPSPYNEQFF	TGTGCCAGCAGCCCAAGCCCCTACAATGAGCAGTTCTTC
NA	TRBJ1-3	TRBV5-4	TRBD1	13	CASSPGQGGTIYF	TGTGCCAGCAGCCCGGGACAGGGGGGCACCATATATTTT
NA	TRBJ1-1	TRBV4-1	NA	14	CASSLSWGGQEAFF	TGCGCCAGCAGCCTATCTTGGGGAGGACAGGAAGCTTTCTTT
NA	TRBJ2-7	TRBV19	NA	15	CASSSGQGGSYEQYF	TGTGCCAGTAGTAGCGGACAGGGAGGGTCTTACGAGCAGTACTTC
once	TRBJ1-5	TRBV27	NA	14	CASSFSGGNQPQHF	TGTGCCAGCAGTTTCTCCGGAGGCAATCAGCCCCAGCATTTT
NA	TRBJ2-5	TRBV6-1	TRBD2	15	CASSELRGIQETQYF	TGTGCCAGCAGTGAATTGCGGGGGATCCAAGAGACCCAGTACTTC
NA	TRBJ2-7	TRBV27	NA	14	CASSQAGTTYEQYF	TGTGCCAGCAGTCAAGCGGGGACAACCTACGAGCAGTACTTC
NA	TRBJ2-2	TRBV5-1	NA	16	CASSLWAGSNTGELFF	TGCGCCAGCAGCTTGTGGGCCGGGTCGAACACCGGGGAGCTGTTTTTT
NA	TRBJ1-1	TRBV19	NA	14	CASSIVGGYTEAFF	TGTGCCAGTAGTATAGTCGGGGGGTACACTGAAGCTTTCTTT
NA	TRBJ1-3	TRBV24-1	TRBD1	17	CATSVATGSGAGNTIYF	TGTGCCACCAGTGTGGCGACAGGGTCTGGCGCTGGAAACACCATATATTTT
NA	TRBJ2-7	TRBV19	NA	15	CASSAPDDGPYEQYF	TGTGCCAGTAGTGCGCCCGATGACGGTCCCTACGAGCAGTACTTC
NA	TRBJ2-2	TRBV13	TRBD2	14	CASSGGERTGELFF	TGTGCCAGCAGCGGGGGGGAGCGAACCGGGGAGCTGTTTTTT
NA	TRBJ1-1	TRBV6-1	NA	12	CASSDLNTEAFF	TGTGCCAGCAGTGATCTGAACACTGAAGCTTTCTTT